This T cell receptor (beta chain) was found in a study of early stage breast cancer tumors. Overall study: Of some 17 invasive breast tumors, fewer than 13 were hormone receptor-positive, HER2-negative.

Broader study findings: Compared with adjacent normal breast tissue, tumors showed around 2.7-fold greater T cell density and higher clonality.

Assay used: immunoSEQ multiplex PCR; TCRdb lists only in-frame clones, some missing. This sample yields tens of thousands of clones, of which 85% to 95% are seen a single time; 4.5% to 5% belongs to the top ten. The CDR3 has 14 amino acids. The V end lost 4 bases, the J end lost 3 bases, and 10 bases lay between the germline ends. Per the germline V gene, CDR1 is SGDLS and CDR2 is YYNGEE. With regard to this clone: Its matching antigen is unknown.

The sequence was obtained from a person aged 70 to 85 with breast cancer. The V gene is TRBV9, the J gene TRBJ2-2; D not certain. Specimen: blood. The CDR3 DNA follows: TGTGCCAGCAGCTCTGATGGAGACACCGGGGAGCTGTTTTTT. Protein sequence: CASSSDGDTGELFF.